The next 19 T cell receptor beta chains were all read from a single sample in a study of T cell responses to AZD1222 COVID-19 vaccine. The repertoire was sequenced with immunoSEQ multiplex PCR; TCRdb's copy has only in-frame clones and lacks some. The sample records approximately 110,000 clones, 92% being singletons. This material consisted of peripheral blood, taken on day 0 of AZD1222 vaccination. All receptors come from an adult in good health.

The chain links TRBV27 to TRBJ1-6; no clear D gene. This CDR3 spans 15 amino acids. Per the germline V gene, CDR1 is MNHEY and CDR2 is SMNVEV (reference sequence). Deletions cut 2 bases from V and 5 bases from J, with 10 bases between. This chain's CDR3 is CASSLGGKNNSPLHF. Here the CDR3 DNA reads TGTGCCAGCAGTTTAGGAGGGAAGAATAATTCACCCCTCCACTTT.

The gene calls are TRBV18 and TRBJ1-2, with D tentatively TRBD1 (6 bases). V shed 2 bases and J shed 8 bases, with 18 bases lying between them. The CDR3 totals 15 residues. CDR1 and CDR2 (germline): KGHSH, LQKENI. CDR3 sequence: CASSPSTGTVEGYTF. The CDR3, as DNA: TGTGCCAGCTCACCAAGTACAGGGACGGTGGAGGGCTACACCTTC.

The chain employs TRBV9 and TRBJ2-2; D uncertain. Germline values: CDR1 SGDLS, CDR2 YYNGEE. This CDR3 region has 17 residues. V dropped 2 bases and J dropped 0 bases, with 14 bases sitting between them. The chain's CDR3 is CASSVLLGTSNTGELFF. In nucleotides, the CDR3 is TGTGCCAGCAGCGTCCTGTTGGGCACTTCGAACACCGGGGAGCTGTTTTTT.

The count of this clone is one. V and J are TRBV7-9 and TRBJ2-1; D is ambiguous. The CDR3 has 14 amino acids. The germline V and J ends were trimmed by 7 bases and 2 bases, with 12 bases remaining between them. Germline CDR1 is SEHNR and CDR2 is FQNEAQ (reference sequence). The CDR3 region is CASIEAIPYNEQFF. Written as DNA, the CDR3 is TGTGCCAGCATCGAAGCGATCCCCTACAATGAGCAGTTCTTC.

The chain couples TRBV28 to TRBJ1-1, with a possible D match to TRBD1 (6 bases). This CDR3 is 14 amino acids long. Trimming cost V 2 bases and J 5 bases, with 12 bases left between them. CDR1 is MDHEN, CDR2 SYDVKM, per germline. The DNA of the CDR3 is TGTGCCAGCAGTTTAGAGGGGGTTTGGACTGAAGCTTTCTTT. Encoded protein: CASSLEGVWTEAFF.

J is TRBJ2-2 and V is TRBV27; D unresolved. The V end lost 0 bases, the J end lost 0 bases, and 11 bases lay between the germline ends. Germline V lookup: CDR1 MNHEY, CDR2 SMNVEV (reference sequence). This CDR3 comprises 17 residues. The CDR3 nucleotides are TGTGCCAGCAGTTTATCGTCCGGGTCCGCGAACACCGGGGAGCTGTTTTTT. This translates into CASSLSSGSANTGELFF.

Turning to this clone: This same CDR3 is encoded by further DNA sequences in the sample. CDR3 sequence reads: CASSLDGNQPQHF. The CDR3 nucleotides are TGTGCCAGCAGCCTCGACGGGAATCAGCCCCAGCATTTT. The rearrangement uses TRBV11-3 and TRBJ1-5; D is undetermined. The length of the CDR3 is 13 residues. Trimming cost V 5 bases and J 4 bases, with 9 bases left between them. The V gene's germline CDR1 is SGHNT and CDR2 YENEEA.

The chain uses TRBV9 and TRBJ1-3; D gene ambiguous. The CDR3 loop spans 13 amino acids. Germline assignment: CDR1 SGDLS and CDR2 YYNGEE. The V end was cut by 0 bases, the J end by 6 bases, with 7 bases between. CDR3 sequence: CASSVAGINTIYF. Written as DNA, the CDR3 is TGTGCCAGCAGCGTAGCCGGGATAAACACCATATATTTT.

The chain has TRBV5-4 and TRBJ2-7; no clear D gene. This CDR3 spans 14 amino acids. The V gene lost 0 bases and the J gene lost 5 bases, with 12 bases spanning the gap. Germline CDR1 reads SGHNT; CDR2 reads YYREEE (reference sequence). CDR3 in DNA: TGTGCCAGCAGCTTGGGATTTCCCTTTGACGAGCAGTACTTC. Protein sequence: CASSLGFPFDEQYF.

The chain employs TRBV28 and TRBJ2-2, with D perhaps TRBD1 or TRBD2 (6 bases each). The germline V and J ends were trimmed by 6 bases and 3 bases, with 17 bases remaining between them. The CDR3 runs 16 residues. The germline V gene has CDR1 MDHEN and CDR2 SYDVKM. The CDR3 is CASSSIPGADTGELFF. As DNA, the CDR3 is TGTGCCAGCAGCTCGATCCCGGGGGCGGACACCGGGGAGCTGTTTTTT.

The chain uses TRBV3-1 (or the pseudogene TRBV3-2) and TRBJ2-7; D is unclear. Germline V gene lookup returns CDR1 LGHDT and CDR2 YNNKEL (reference sequence). The CDR3 totals 15 residues. V was clipped by 6 bases and J by 0 bases, with 15 bases between them. The CDR3 protein is CASSPLGTSSYEQYF. CDR3 coding DNA: TGTGCCAGCAGTCCCTTGGGCACGAGCTCCTACGAGCAGTACTTC.

The rearrangement uses TRBV6-1 and TRBJ2-5; TRBD2 is a possible D gene (6 bases). Germline values: CDR1 MNHNS, CDR2 SASEGT. V was cut by 8 bases and J by 5 bases, with 21 bases left in between. This CDR3 contains 15 residues. This CDR3 reads CASAFRGSERETQYF. As DNA, the CDR3 is TGTGCCAGCGCTTTTCGGGGGAGCGAGCGGGAGACCCAGTACTTC.

The chain carries TRBV30 and TRBJ2-3; D unresolved. CDR1 GTSNPN and CDR2 SVGIG come from the germline V gene (reference sequence). CDR3 length: 12 residues. Trimming left V 7 bases short and J 0 bases short, with 8 bases between. CDR3 nucleotides: TGTGCCTTCACGGAAAGCACAGATACGCAGTATTTT. Amino acids: CAFTESTDTQYF.

The V and J genes are TRBV6-2 or TRBV6-3 and TRBJ1-4; D not resolved. Germline values: CDR1 MNHEY, CDR2 SVGEGT. The CDR3 has 15 residues. V was pared by 5 bases and J by 2 bases, with 12 bases between. The CDR3: CASSTTGKTNEKLFF. The CDR3 DNA sequence: TGTGCCAGCAGTACTACCGGGAAGACTAATGAAAAACTGTTTTTT.

The chain uses TRBV18 and TRBJ1-3; 9 bases match TRBD1. Germline loops: CDR1 KGHSH, CDR2 LQKENI. The CDR3 spans 17 residues. The J segment lost 4 bases and the V segment lost 4 bases, leaving 11 bases of the junction unmatched. In DNA, the CDR3 is TGTGCCAGCTCACTCACCCCTACCGGGACAGGGGGAAACACCATATATTTT. This encodes CASSLTPTGTGGNTIYF.

This clone showed up just once. J is TRBJ2-3 and V is TRBV11-2, with TRBD1 identical over 8 bases. CDR3 length: 16 amino acids. Unmatched junction bases numbered 10, after V lost 5 bases and J lost 3 bases. The germline CDR1 and CDR2 sequences are SGHAT and FQNNGV. CDR3 in amino acids: CASSPPYRGDTDTQYF. DNA for the CDR3: TGTGCCAGCAGCCCCCCTTACAGGGGGGATACAGATACGCAGTATTTT.

V is TRBV7-9 and J is TRBJ1-1, with 8 positions matching TRBD1. Germline CDR1 SEHNR, CDR2 FQNEAQ (reference sequence). This CDR3 contains 14 residues. V was pared by 6 bases and J by 2 bases, with 5 bases of the junction left unmatched. The CDR3 region has the DNA TGTGCCAGCAGTTTCACAGGGGGAAACACTGAAGCTTTCTTT. As protein: CASSFTGGNTEAFF.

The V call is TRBV18, the J call TRBJ2-1, with 11 bases lining up with TRBD2. The CDR3 spans 15 residues. The J segment lost 5 bases and the V segment lost 5 bases, leaving 5 bases of the junction unmatched. Germline lookup yields CDR1 KGHSH and CDR2 LQKENI. The CDR3, as DNA: TGTGCCAGCTCATTGGGACTAGCGGAGAACAATGAGCAGTTCTTC. Amino acid sequence: CASSLGLAENNEQFF.

This clone came up once. The chain has TRBV15 and TRBJ2-5; unclear D gene. The germline V and J ends were trimmed by 1 base and 0 bases, with 6 bases remaining between them. The CDR3 spans 14 residues. Germline CDR1 and CDR2: LNHNV and YYDKDF (reference sequence). The CDR3: CATSRALNQETQYF. The CDR3, as DNA: TGTGCCACCAGCAGAGCCCTGAACCAAGAGACCCAGTACTTC. The whole variable domain, remainder taken from reference TRBV15 and TRBJ2-5, is DAMVIQNPRYQVTQFGKPVTLSCSQTLNHNVMYWYQQKSSQAPKLLFHYYDKDFNNEADTPDNFQSRRPNTSFCFLDIRSPGLGDTAMYLCATSRALNQETQYFGPGTRLLVL.